The T cell receptor (beta chain) under discussion was sequenced for a study of cytomegalovirus exposure and HLA in healthy donors. Study overall: Unique TCR beta sequences numbering about 100 million came from about 179 million T cells in an earlier analysis. Findings of the study overall: Presence/absence analyses treated sequencing depth as roughly uniform across donors. A cluster of highly shared sequence variants was likely a sequencing artifact.

Primers included in the PCR were 60 Vbeta and 13 Jbeta primers. The data were produced by immunoSEQ multiplex PCR, yet TCRdb's version contains in-frame clones alone and is incomplete. The top ten hold about 6.7% of the sample, which has approximately 150,000 clones, 79% seen once. With regard to this clone: The antigen remains unidentified.

V shed 4 bases and J 4 bases; nucleotides not matched to a gene: 14. CDR3 length equals 17 residues. Germline loops: CDR1 LNHDA, CDR2 SQIVND (reference sequence). Donors likely had unrecorded immune exposures despite being nominally healthy when sampled. The receptor was isolated from a man in his fifties or sixties in good health and CMV-seropositive. The V call is TRBV19, the J call TRBJ2-7, with 9 positions matching TRBD2. The sequencing sample was made of PBMCs. The CDR3: CASSKQGIAGEEYEQYF. The CDR3 DNA is TGTGCCAGTAGTAAACAGGGTATAGCGGGAGAAGAATACGAGCAGTACTTC.